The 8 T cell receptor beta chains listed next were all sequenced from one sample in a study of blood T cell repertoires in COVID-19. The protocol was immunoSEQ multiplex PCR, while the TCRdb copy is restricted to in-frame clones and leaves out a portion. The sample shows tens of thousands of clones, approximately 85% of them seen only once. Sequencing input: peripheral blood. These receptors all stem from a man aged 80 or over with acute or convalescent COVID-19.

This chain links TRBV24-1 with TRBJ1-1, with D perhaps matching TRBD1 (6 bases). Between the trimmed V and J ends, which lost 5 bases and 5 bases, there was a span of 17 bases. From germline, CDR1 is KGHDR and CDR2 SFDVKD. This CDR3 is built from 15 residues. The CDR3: CATSGGEGVRTEAFF. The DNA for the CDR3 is TGTGCCACCAGTGGGGGCGAGGGGGTTAGGACTGAAGCTTTCTTT.

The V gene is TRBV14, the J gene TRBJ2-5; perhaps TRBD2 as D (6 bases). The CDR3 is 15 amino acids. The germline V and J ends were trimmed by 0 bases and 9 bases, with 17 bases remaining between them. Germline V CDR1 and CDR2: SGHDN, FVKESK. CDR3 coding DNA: TGTGCCAGCAGCCAAGATGACGGCAGTTGGGGGGCCCAGTACTTC. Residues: CASSQDDGSWGAQYF. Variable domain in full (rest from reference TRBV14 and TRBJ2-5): EAGVTQFPSHSVIEKGQTVTLRCDPISGHDNLYWYRRVMGKEIKFLLHFVKESKQDESGMPNNRFLAERTGGTYSTLKVQPAELEDSGVYFCASSQDDGSWGAQYFGPGTRLLVL.

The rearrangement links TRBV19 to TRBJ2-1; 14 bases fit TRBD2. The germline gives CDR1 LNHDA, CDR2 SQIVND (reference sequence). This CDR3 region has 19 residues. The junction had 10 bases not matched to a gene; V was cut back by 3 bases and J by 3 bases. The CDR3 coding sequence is TGTGCCAGTAGTATGAGTCGGGGACTAGCGGGAGTGGGCTACAATGAGCAGTTCTTC. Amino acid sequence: CASSMSRGLAGVGYNEQFF.

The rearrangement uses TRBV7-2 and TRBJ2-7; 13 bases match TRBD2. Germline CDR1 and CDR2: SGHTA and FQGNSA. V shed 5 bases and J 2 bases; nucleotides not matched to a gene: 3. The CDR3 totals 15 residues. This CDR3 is CASSVTSGGAYEQYF. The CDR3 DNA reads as TGTGCCAGCAGCGTAACTAGCGGGGGGGCCTACGAGCAGTACTTC.

The CDR3 loop is CASSQTPYEQYF. CDR3 DNA sequence: TGTGCCAGCAGCCAAACACCCTACGAGCAGTACTTC. The chain recombines TRBV28 with TRBJ2-7; D uncertain. Germline lookup yields CDR1 MDHEN and CDR2 SYDVKM. The length of the CDR3 is 12 residues. Trimming left V 6 bases short and J 2 bases short, with 8 bases between.

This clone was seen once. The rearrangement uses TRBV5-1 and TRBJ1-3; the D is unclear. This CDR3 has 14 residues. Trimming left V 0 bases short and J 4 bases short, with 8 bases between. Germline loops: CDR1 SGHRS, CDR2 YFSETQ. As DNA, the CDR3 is TGCGCCAGCAGCTTGGGGGCAGAGGGAAACACCATATATTTT. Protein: CASSLGAEGNTIYF.

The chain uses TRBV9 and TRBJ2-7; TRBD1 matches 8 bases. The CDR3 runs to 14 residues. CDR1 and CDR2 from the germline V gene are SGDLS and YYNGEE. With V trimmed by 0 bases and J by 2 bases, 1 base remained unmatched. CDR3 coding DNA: TGTGCCAGCAGCGTAGGGGACAGGACCTACGAGCAGTACTTC. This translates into CASSVGDRTYEQYF.

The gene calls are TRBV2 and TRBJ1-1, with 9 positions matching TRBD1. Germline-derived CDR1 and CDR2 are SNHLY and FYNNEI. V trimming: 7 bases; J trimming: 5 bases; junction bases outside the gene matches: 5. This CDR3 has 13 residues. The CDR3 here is CASTGQGGTEAFF. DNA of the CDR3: TGTGCCAGCACGGGACAGGGTGGTACTGAAGCTTTCTTT.